This paragraph reports one T cell receptor (beta chain). What it binds is not known. TCRdb ran MiXCR on the 5' RACE reads and lists one entry per CDR3 protein. Of 500,000 to 600,000 distinct CDR3 sequences listed, about 20% are singletons. Looked up from germline, CDR1 is MNHNS and CDR2 is SASEGT. The CDR3 spans 14 residues. J lost 7 bases, V lost 4 bases, and 7 bases had no gene match. This sample was taken from a study of identical twins. Overall study results and limits: Excess sharing by twins proved weaker in beta out-of-frame sequences.

These same data were also listed under a study on T cells expressing NK-cell markers.

The chain recombines TRBV6-1 with TRBJ2-1, with 7 bases lining up with TRBD1. The TCR was taken from a woman under 30 in good health. Specimen: CD4+ T cells sorted from blood. Here the CDR3 DNA reads TGTGCCAGCAGTGGGAAGACAGGGTTGAATGAGCAGTTCTTC. This sequence encodes CASSGKTGLNEQFF.